Listed here are 7 T cell receptor beta chains from one sample, sequenced in a study of cytomegalovirus exposure and HLA in healthy donors. The primer mix had 60 Vbeta and 13 Jbeta primers. Here immunoSEQ multiplex PCR was the method, and the copy in TCRdb shows in-frame clones only, minus some. The specimen's table records 70,000 or so clones. Material for sequencing was PBMCs. These receptors were taken from a female donor in good health and CMV-seropositive.

V gene TRBV6-1 combines with J gene TRBJ1-2; D is ambiguous. V dropped 0 bases and J dropped 6 bases, with 14 bases sitting between them. The V gene's germline CDR1 is MNHNS and CDR2 SASEGT. CDR3 length: 15 amino acids. The CDR3 protein is CASSEAYGRSDGYTF. The CDR3 coding sequence is TGTGCCAGCAGTGAAGCCTACGGTCGATCTGATGGCTACACCTTC.

J is TRBJ1-1 and V is TRBV6-5; 8 nucleotides match TRBD1. The CDR3 consists of 15 residues. V lost 3 bases to trimming and J lost 6 bases; unmatched junction nucleotides: 9. Germline CDR1 MNHEY, CDR2 SVGAGI. Written as DNA, the CDR3 is TGTGCCAGCAGTTATTCGACCAGGGGGCTCTCTGAAGCTTTCTTT. It encodes CASSYSTRGLSEAFF.

The V call is TRBV2, the J call TRBJ1-3; a possible D gene is TRBD1 (5 bases). Germline V gene data show CDR1 as SNHLY and CDR2 as FYNNEI. V was trimmed by 4 bases and J by 0 bases, leaving 16 bases between them. The length of the CDR3 is 17 residues. This CDR3 reads CASSGTSRWASGNTIYF. DNA of the CDR3: TGTGCCAGCAGTGGGACATCCCGCTGGGCCTCTGGAAACACCATATATTTT.

To note about this clone: Other DNA sequences within the sample encode an identical CDR3. This chain links TRBV4-3 with TRBJ1-4, with 9 positions matching TRBD1. J was trimmed by 5 bases and V by 3 bases; bases with no gene match: 1. Germline CDR1 is LGHNA and CDR2 is YSLEER. The CDR3 extends over 14 amino acids. The CDR3 region has the DNA TGCGCCAGCAGCCAGGACAGGGGAAATGAAAAACTGTTTTTT. It translates to CASSQDRGNEKLFF.

The gene calls are TRBV19 and TRBJ2-7; 8 nucleotides line up with TRBD1. Germline CDR1 and CDR2: LNHDA and SQIVND (reference sequence). The junction had 3 bases not matched to a gene; V was cut back by 3 bases and J by 5 bases. This CDR3 is 13 amino acids long. CDR3 sequence (DNA): TGTGCCAGTAGTATCGGACAGGGCCACGAGCAGTACTTC. It codes for CASSIGQGHEQYF.

The rearrangement uses TRBV7-6 and TRBJ1-2; 7 bases agree with TRBD1. The length of the CDR3 is 15 residues. Germline trimming cut 1 base from V and 4 bases from J; bases unmatched to any gene: 6. From germline, CDR1 is SGHVS and CDR2 FNYEAQ. In DNA, the CDR3 is TGTGCCAGCAGCTTAGATGAGGGGGCGAGCTATGGCTACACCTTC. Translated, it gives CASSLDEGASYGYTF.

The genes are TRBV4-1 and TRBJ2-1, with a weak D call TRBD2 (6 bases). Germline CDR1 is MGHRA and CDR2 is YSYEKL. This CDR3 is 14 amino acids long. V was clipped by 4 bases and J by 9 bases, with 16 bases between them. CDR3 protein: CASSPPGEGTEQFF. The DNA of the CDR3 is TGCGCCAGCAGCCCCCCGGGAGAGGGGACTGAGCAGTTCTTC.